The TCR beta chain under discussion was sequenced for a study of shared clonotypes between healthy human individuals. Recent vaccinations or acute infections were absent in the healthy HIV-negative adult donors. Study findings and constraints: When naive CD4 clonotypes were compared across a handful of donors, 4% to 6.5% were shared.

As for this clone: Its antigen is still unknown.

V was trimmed by 4 bases and J by 8 bases, leaving 8 bases between them. Germline V CDR1 and CDR2: MNHEY, SVGAGI. This CDR3 is built from 11 residues. Every immunoSEQ plate was one replicate of a subset's evenly spread DNA. Assay used: immunoSEQ multiplex PCR; TCRdb lists only in-frame clones, some missing. The table shows around 370,000 clones, with 90% to 98% occurring only once. Sequenced input: memory CD8+ T cells sorted from blood. The subset here: CD45RO+ cells pooled with CCR7-negative TemRA cells. This sequence originates from a man between 25 and 39 years old in good health. The chain carries TRBV6-5 and TRBJ1-2; a possible D gene is TRBD1 (5 bases). This CDR3 reads CASSSGKGYTF. In nucleotides, the CDR3 is TGTGCCAGCAGTTCAGGGAAAGGCTACACCTTC.